This TCR beta chain comes out of a study of OX40 agonist ivuxolimab in advanced cancers. Study-wide points: Low levels of normalized T-cell clonal expansion also appeared in some nonresponders.

This table comes from immunoSEQ multiplex PCR, and its TCRdb copy is limited to in-frame clones, with some not included. Of under 80,000 clones listed, around 87% are singletons. CDR1 is SGHDT and CDR2 is YYEEEE in the germline V gene. This CDR3 is built from 17 residues. V lost 4 bases, J lost 1 base, and 11 bases stayed unmatched. This clone has only a few counts. The target antigen is unknown. The material was CD4+ or CD8+ T cells sorted from blood, obtained in a trial of the OX40 agonist ivuxolimab. The chain joins TRBV5-6 to TRBJ1-5; the match to TRBD1 covers 7 bases. This TCR was recovered from an adult with an advanced solid tumor such as melanoma, head and neck, liver or kidney cancer. In DNA form, the CDR3 reads TGTGCCAGCAGCCAAACACTTACAGGGGTAAGCAATCAGCCCCAGCATTTT. The encoded protein is CASSQTLTGVSNQPQHF.